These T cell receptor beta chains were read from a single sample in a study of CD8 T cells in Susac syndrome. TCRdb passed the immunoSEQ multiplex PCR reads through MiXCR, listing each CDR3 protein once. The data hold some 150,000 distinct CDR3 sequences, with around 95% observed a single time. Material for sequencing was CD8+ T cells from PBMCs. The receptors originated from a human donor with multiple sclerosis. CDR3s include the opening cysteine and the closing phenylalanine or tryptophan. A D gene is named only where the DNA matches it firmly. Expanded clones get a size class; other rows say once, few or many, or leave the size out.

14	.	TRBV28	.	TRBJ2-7	TGTGCCAGCAGTTTAGGGGAACAGTTCTACGAGCAGTACTTC	CASSLGEQFYEQYF
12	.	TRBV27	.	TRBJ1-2	TGTGCCAGCGGGGGCTCAAACTATGGCTACACCTTC	CASGGSNYGYTF
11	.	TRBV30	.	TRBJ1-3	TGTGCCTGGAGTGTAGAATACACCATATATTTT	CAWSVEYTIYF
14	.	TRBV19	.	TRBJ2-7	TGTGCCAGTAGTATTTGGGGCAGAGATTACGAGCAGTACTTC	CASSIWGRDYEQYF
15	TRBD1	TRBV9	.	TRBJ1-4	TGTGCCAGCAGCCTCCGGACAGGCTCTAATGAAAAACTGTTTTTT	CASSLRTGSNEKLFF
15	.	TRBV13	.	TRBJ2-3	TGTGCCAGCAGCGGGGGGAGTCCCGGCACAGATACGCAGTATTTT	CASSGGSPGTDTQYF
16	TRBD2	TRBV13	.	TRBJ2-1	TGTGCCAGCAGCCCCAAGCGGGGGGGCTCCTACAATGAGCAGTTCTTC	CASSPKRGGSYNEQFF
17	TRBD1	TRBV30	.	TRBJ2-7	TGTGCCTGGAGTCCTCCCTATCCGGACAGGGTGCGGTACGAGCAGTACTTC	CAWSPPYPDRVRYEQYF
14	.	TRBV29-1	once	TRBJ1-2	TGCAGCGTAGACCACATGAGGGCCAACTATGGCTACACCTTC	CSVDHMRANYGYTF
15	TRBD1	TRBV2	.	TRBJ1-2	TGTGCCAGCAGTGAATCCACAGGGGGCTACTATGGCTACACCTTC	CASSESTGGYYGYTF